The rows below give T cell receptor beta chains drawn from one sample of a study of T cell responses to AZD1222 COVID-19 vaccine. TCRdb's copy holds only in-frame clones and misses some; the assay was immunoSEQ multiplex PCR. The sample carries about 120,000 clones, over 75% recorded once. The source was peripheral blood, collected on day 0 of AZD1222 vaccination. Receptors were obtained from an adult in good health. The CDR3 runs from the conserved cysteine through the conserved F or W. D genes are given only for firm matches. Size is omitted from some rows. Given values are once, few, many or a class for expanded clones.

D gene: NA
V gene: TRBV7-9
J gene: TRBJ2-3
clone size: NA
CDR3 DNA: TGTGCCAGCAGTTCCAGGGGATACATAGGTACAGATACGCAGTATTTT
CDR3 protein: CASSSRGYIGTDTQYF

D gene: NA
V gene: TRBV7-2
J gene: TRBJ1-2
clone size: NA
CDR3 DNA: TGTGCCAGCAGCTTAGCGACTAATTCAGGCGGCGGCTACACCTTC
CDR3 protein: CASSLATNSGGGYTF

D gene: NA
V gene: TRBV27
J gene: TRBJ2-1
clone size: NA
CDR3 DNA: TGTGCCAGCGGGGAGGCGAAGGAGCAGTTCTTC
CDR3 protein: CASGEAKEQFF

D gene: NA
V gene: TRBV29-1
J gene: TRBJ2-5
clone size: NA
CDR3 DNA: TGCAGCCTCGCCGGGATCCAAGAGACCCAGTACTTC
CDR3 protein: CSLAGIQETQYF

D gene: TRBD1
V gene: TRBV27
J gene: TRBJ1-6
clone size: NA
CDR3 DNA: TGTGCCAGCAGTCTAGAAACCGGGACAGGGCGATTACCCCTCCACTTT
CDR3 protein: CASSLETGTGRLPLHF

D gene: TRBD2
V gene: TRBV25-1
J gene: TRBJ2-5
clone size: NA
CDR3 DNA: TGTGCCAGCAGTGAGGGGACTAGCGGGGGGCAAGAGACCCAGTACTTC
CDR3 protein: CASSEGTSGGQETQYF

D gene: TRBD1
V gene: TRBV5-5
J gene: TRBJ2-7
clone size: NA
CDR3 DNA: TGTGCCAGCAGCCCTCCGGGACAGAACTACGAGCAGTACTTC
CDR3 protein: CASSPPGQNYEQYF

D gene: NA
V gene: TRBV6-6
J gene: TRBJ1-6
clone size: NA
CDR3 DNA: TGTGCCAGCAGTTTCAGGGAGGGTAATTCACCCCTCCACTTT
CDR3 protein: CASSFREGNSPLHF

D gene: TRBD1
V gene: TRBV7-6
J gene: TRBJ1-1
clone size: NA
CDR3 DNA: TGTGCCAGCAGCTTACAAGTAGTTGCAGGGGGCTCGGGCACTGAAGCTTTCTTT
CDR3 protein: CASSLQVVAGGSGTEAFF

D gene: NA
V gene: TRBV28
J gene: TRBJ2-1
clone size: NA
CDR3 DNA: TGTGCCAGCTCCGGTGAGAGCTCCTACAATGAGCAGTTCTTC
CDR3 protein: CASSGESSYNEQFF

D gene: NA
V gene: TRBV3-1/TRBV3-2
J gene: TRBJ2-1
clone size: NA
CDR3 DNA: TGTGCCAGCAGCCAAGTTGGGAGCGTCGGCCGGGGGAGCTCCTACAATGAGCAGTTCTTC
CDR3 protein: CASSQVGSVGRGSSYNEQFF

D gene: NA
V gene: TRBV6-5
J gene: TRBJ1-1
clone size: NA
CDR3 DNA: TGTGCCAGCACGGCCAGGGTCGGGAACACTGAAGCTTTCTTT
CDR3 protein: CASTARVGNTEAFF

D gene: NA
V gene: TRBV28
J gene: TRBJ2-3
clone size: NA
CDR3 DNA: TGTGCCAGCAGTATGGATGGGATTTCTTACACGCAGTATTTT
CDR3 protein: CASSMDGISYTQYF

D gene: NA
V gene: TRBV4-1
J gene: TRBJ1-1
clone size: NA
CDR3 DNA: TGCGCCAGCAGCCAGACCCCGGACCCTTTGAACACTGAAGCTTTCTTT
CDR3 protein: CASSQTPDPLNTEAFF

D gene: NA
V gene: TRBV12-3/TRBV12-4
J gene: TRBJ1-6
clone size: NA
CDR3 DNA: TGTGCCAGCAGGGCGAGGGGTGATTCACCCCTCCACTTT
CDR3 protein: CASRARGDSPLHF

D gene: NA
V gene: TRBV6-6
J gene: TRBJ1-1
clone size: once
CDR3 DNA: TGTGCCAGCAGTTACTACAGGGAGGTAACTGAAGCTTTCTTT
CDR3 protein: CASSYYREVTEAFF

D gene: TRBD1
V gene: TRBV6-4
J gene: TRBJ2-1
clone size: NA
CDR3 DNA: TGTGCCAGCAGTGACCCTGGACAGGGGAAGCAGTTCTTC
CDR3 protein: CASSDPGQGKQFF

D gene: TRBD1
V gene: TRBV11-3
J gene: TRBJ2-3
clone size: once
CDR3 DNA: TGTGCCAGCAGCCCTGGGACAGCCAGCCGCACAGATACGCAGTATTTT
CDR3 protein: CASSPGTASRTDTQYF

D gene: NA
V gene: TRBV18
J gene: TRBJ1-4
clone size: NA
CDR3 DNA: TGTGCCAGCTCACCCTCGACAGGCACTAATGAAAAACTGTTTTTT
CDR3 protein: CASSPSTGTNEKLFF

D gene: NA
V gene: TRBV4-1
J gene: TRBJ1-1
clone size: NA
CDR3 DNA: TGCGCCAGCAGCGCCCCAGTAACCTCCGTCCCTGAAGCTTTCTTT
CDR3 protein: CASSAPVTSVPEAFF

D gene: TRBD2
V gene: TRBV7-6
J gene: TRBJ2-7
clone size: NA
CDR3 DNA: TGTGCCAGCAGCTCTCTGGGTAGCGGGTCGTACGAGCAGTACTTC
CDR3 protein: CASSSLGSGSYEQYF

D gene: NA
V gene: TRBV2
J gene: TRBJ1-5
clone size: few
CDR3 DNA: TGTGCCAGCAGGGAAGACATAAGCAATCAGCCCCAGCATTTT
CDR3 protein: CASREDISNQPQHF

D gene: NA
V gene: TRBV10-3
J gene: TRBJ1-6
clone size: NA
CDR3 DNA: TGTGCCAGTGGGCAAGGGGAGGATAATTCACCCCTCCACTTT
CDR3 protein: CASGQGEDNSPLHF

D gene: TRBD1
V gene: TRBV6-5
J gene: TRBJ2-3
clone size: NA
CDR3 DNA: TGTGCCAGCAGGGCCTCAGGGGGCGCGACAGATACGCAGTATTTT
CDR3 protein: CASRASGGATDTQYF